This T cell receptor (beta chain) originates from a study of T cell responses to AZD1222 COVID-19 vaccine. The ends were cut back, 4 bases at V and 5 bases at J, with 11 bases in the middle. This CDR3 region has 14 residues. Per germline, CDR1 SGHTA and CDR2 FQGNSA. With respect to this clone: Its antigen is undetermined.

Study results and caveats: Baseline seropositives among AZD1222 recipients totaled only 5 or 6. Dominant at 160-218 and 743-854, vaccine-associated CD4 TCRs also spanned spike. An increase in Spike-specific TCR breadth and depth was observed after two AZD1222 doses.

Profiled with immunoSEQ multiplex PCR; TCRdb holds only in-frame clones, not every one. Of about 99,000 clones detected, roughly 85% appear once; the ten largest clones hold under 3.5%. This clonotype was obtained from an adult in good health. This chain uses TRBV7-2 with TRBJ1-4; a possible D gene is TRBD1 (5 bases). The sample was peripheral blood, taken on day 0 of AZD1222 vaccination. CDR3 amino acids: CASSYGPGNEKLFF. In DNA form, the CDR3 reads TGTGCCAGCAGCTACGGGCCAGGGAATGAAAAACTGTTTTTT.